These 12 T cell receptor beta chains originate from one sample sequenced in a study of immune evolution from preneoplasia to lung adenocarcinoma. Assay: immunoSEQ multiplex PCR; the TCRdb copy retains only in-frame clones and omits some. Here the sample spans about 5,600 clones, about 80% being singletons. The specimen was FFPE lung adenocarcinoma in situ tissue. These receptors came from a person aged 55-79 years with lung adenocarcinoma.

The chain joins TRBV6-1 to TRBJ1-2; D is unclear. CDR1 MNHNS and CDR2 SASEGT come from the germline V gene. V was trimmed by 6 bases and J by 2 bases, leaving 7 bases between them. The CDR3 is made up of 12 amino acids. CDR3 in DNA: TGTGCCAGCAGGCAAGAGAACTATGGCTACACCTTC. Translation: CASRQENYGYTF.

This clone was observed a single time. The J gene is TRBJ2-2, the V gene TRBV6-1, with a tentative D call TRBD2 (5 bases). Germline loops: CDR1 MNHNS, CDR2 SASEGT. The CDR3 is made up of 15 amino acids. Trimming shortened V by 2 bases and J by 3 bases, and 10 bases separated the two germline ends. Here the CDR3 DNA reads TGTGCCAGCAGTGAATTAAAGGGAGACACCGGGGAGCTGTTTTTT. Residues: CASSELKGDTGELFF.

The CDR3 DNA reads TGTGCCAGCAGTGGCCGACAGGGATACACCGGGGAGCTGTTTTTT. Its protein product is CASSGRQGYTGELFF. The chain carries TRBV2 and TRBJ2-2, with 7 bases aligning to TRBD1. Unmatched junction bases numbered 5, after V lost 4 bases and J lost 3 bases. CDR3 length equals 15 residues. Germline CDR1 is SNHLY and CDR2 is FYNNEI.

The chain is built from TRBV6-1 and TRBJ2-7; a possible D gene is TRBD1 (5 bases). Germline assignment: CDR1 MNHNS and CDR2 SASEGT. V was clipped by 5 bases and J by 3 bases, with 14 bases between them. This CDR3 has 14 residues. The CDR3 protein is CASSFVDSRYEQYF. The CDR3 DNA reads as TGTGCCAGCAGTTTTGTAGACAGTCGCTACGAGCAGTACTTC.

The chain couples TRBV19 to TRBJ2-5, with D possibly TRBD2 on 5 matching bases. The CDR3 covers 15 residues. Trimming took 2 bases from V and 4 from J, leaving 14 bases between them. Germline V gene data show CDR1 as LNHDA and CDR2 as SQIVND (reference sequence). CDR3 region: CASSIRRGSRETQYF. The CDR3 DNA is TGTGCCAGTAGTATACGTCGGGGATCGCGAGAGACCCAGTACTTC.

The chain employs TRBV2 and TRBJ1-5, with D possibly matching TRBD1 (6 bases). V lost 7 bases to trimming and J lost 4 bases, with 14 bases between them. The length of the CDR3 is 14 residues. Germline CDR1 and CDR2: SNHLY and FYNNEI. This chain's CDR3 is CASTVEQGNQPQHF. The CDR3 DNA reads TGTGCCAGCACCGTTGAACAGGGAAATCAGCCCCAGCATTTT. Together with reference TRBV2 and TRBJ1-5, the CDR3 gives the full variable domain: EPEVTQTPSHQVTQMGQEVILRCVPISNHLYFYWYRQILGQKVEFLVSFYNNEISEKSEIFDDQFSVERPDGSNFTLKIRSTKLEDSAMYFCASTVEQGNQPQHFGDGTRLSIL.

Comments on this clone: An end of the junction does not agree with germline; a read error may underlie this. The J gene is TRBJ1-1, the V gene TRBV7-2; a possible D gene is TRBD1 (6 bases). CDR1 and CDR2 from the germline V gene are SGHTA and FQGNSA. The CDR3 extends over 16 amino acids. This chain's CDR3 is CASSLAQTGLNIEAFF. The CDR3 nucleotides read TGTGCCAGCAGCTTAGCCCAGACAGGTTTGAACATTGAAGCTTTCTTT. Complete variable domain (other parts from reference TRBV7-2 and TRBJ1-1): GAGVSQSPSNKVTEKGKDVELRCDPISGHTALYWYRQSLGQGLEFLIYFQGNSAPDKSGLPSDRFSAERTGGSVSTLTIQRTQQEDSAVYLCASSLAQTGLNIEAFFGQGTRLTVV.

The rearrangement uses TRBV7-2 and TRBJ2-1, with D uncertain. Germline V gives CDR1 SGHTA, CDR2 FQGNSA. There are 15 residues in the CDR3. Deletions cut 1 base from V and 5 bases from J, with 12 bases between. The CDR3 bases are TGTGCCAGCAGCTTAGATCCCTCGACGGACAATGAGCAGTTCTTC. Translation gives CASSLDPSTDNEQFF.

This clone turned up a few times. The chain is built from TRBV9 and TRBJ1-2; D is perhaps TRBD1 (5 bases). The CDR3 runs to 16 residues. From germline, CDR1 is SGDLS and CDR2 YYNGEE. V lost 0 bases and J lost 4, with 16 bases in between. CDR3: CASSVGGTGDLYGYTF. Written as DNA, the CDR3 is TGTGCCAGCAGCGTAGGCGGCACCGGGGACCTCTATGGCTACACCTTC.

This rearrangement joins TRBV18 to TRBJ1-5, with D possibly TRBD1 on 6 matching bases. The CDR3 is 14 residues long. The V gene's germline CDR1 is KGHSH and CDR2 LQKENI. V dropped 3 bases and J dropped 8 bases, with 14 bases sitting between them. The CDR3 sequence is CASSPGGAAEPQHF. The CDR3 DNA sequence: TGTGCCAGCTCACCCGGGGGGGCTGCGGAGCCCCAGCATTTT.

This sequence joins TRBV18 and TRBJ1-1; no clear D. Germline lookup yields CDR1 KGHSH and CDR2 LQKENI. V lost 3 bases to trimming and J lost 1 base, with 9 bases between them. This CDR3 is 14 amino acids long. DNA of the CDR3: TGTGCCAGCTCACCCGTCCAGCGGAACACTGAAGCTTTCTTT. It is translated as CASSPVQRNTEAFF.

The chain has TRBV28 and TRBJ2-7; tentatively, D is TRBD2 (6 bases). The germline CDR1 and CDR2 sequences are MDHEN and SYDVKM. V was cut by 5 bases and J by 2 bases, with 13 bases left in between. The CDR3 sequence is 14 residues long. The CDR3 coding sequence is TGTGCCAGCAGTGGGGACTGGTTAACCTACGAGCAGTACTTC. This gives the protein CASSGDWLTYEQYF.